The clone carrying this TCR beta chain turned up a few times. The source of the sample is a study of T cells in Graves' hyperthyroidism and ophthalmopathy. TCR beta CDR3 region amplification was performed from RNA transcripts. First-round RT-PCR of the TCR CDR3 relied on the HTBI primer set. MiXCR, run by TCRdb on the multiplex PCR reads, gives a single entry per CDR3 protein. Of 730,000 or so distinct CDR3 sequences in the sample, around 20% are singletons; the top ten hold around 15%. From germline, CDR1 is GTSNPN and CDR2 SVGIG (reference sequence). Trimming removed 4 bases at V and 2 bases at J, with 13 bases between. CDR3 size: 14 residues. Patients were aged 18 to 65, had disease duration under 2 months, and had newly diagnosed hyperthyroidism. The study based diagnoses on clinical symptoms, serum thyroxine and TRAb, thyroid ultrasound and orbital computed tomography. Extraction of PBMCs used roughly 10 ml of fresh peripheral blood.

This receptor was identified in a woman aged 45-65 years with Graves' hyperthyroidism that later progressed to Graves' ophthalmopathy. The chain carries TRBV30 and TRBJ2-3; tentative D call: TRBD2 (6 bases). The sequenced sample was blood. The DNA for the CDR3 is TGTGCCTGGAATAGCGGCCTACACACAGATACGCAGTATTTT. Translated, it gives CAWNSGLHTDTQYF.